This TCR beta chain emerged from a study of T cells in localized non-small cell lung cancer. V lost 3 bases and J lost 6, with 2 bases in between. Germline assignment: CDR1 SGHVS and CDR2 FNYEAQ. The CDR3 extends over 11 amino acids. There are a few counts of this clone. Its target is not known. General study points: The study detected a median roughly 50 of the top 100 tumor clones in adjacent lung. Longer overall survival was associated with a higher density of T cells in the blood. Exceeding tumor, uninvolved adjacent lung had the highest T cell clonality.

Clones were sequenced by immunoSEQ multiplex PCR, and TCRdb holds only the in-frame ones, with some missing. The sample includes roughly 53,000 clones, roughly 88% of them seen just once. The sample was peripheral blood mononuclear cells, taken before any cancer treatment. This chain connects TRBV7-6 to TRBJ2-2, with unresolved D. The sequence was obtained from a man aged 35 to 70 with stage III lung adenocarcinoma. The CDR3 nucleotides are TGTGCCAGCAGCTTCGCCGGGGAGCTGTTTTTT. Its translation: CASSFAGELFF.